The present TCR beta chain was sequenced within a study of T cell responses to AZD1222 COVID-19 vaccine. General observations from the study: A reported finding is that nearly half of spike-specific TCRs target unmutated variant regions.

Method: immunoSEQ multiplex PCR; TCRdb's copy keeps in-frame clones and lacks some. The sample lists some 150,000 clones; 70% to 90% were seen once. The germline CDR1 and CDR2 sequences are SGHDN and FVKESK. Trimming removed 4 bases from V and 4 bases from J; junction bases left unmatched: 8. The CDR3 length is 16 residues. A note on this clone: Antigen: not known.

The source material was peripheral blood, sampled 28 days after the second AZD1222 dose. The TCR was taken from an adult who received the AZD1222 COVID-19 vaccine. This rearrangement joins TRBV14 to TRBJ2-1, with 9 bases lining up with TRBD2. The CDR3 is CASSRHSGGLYNEQFF. The DNA of the CDR3 is TGTGCCAGCAGCCGCCATAGCGGGGGTCTGTACAATGAGCAGTTCTTC.